This TCR beta chain was retrieved from a study of beta chain features in type 1 diabetes. There are a few counts of this clone. Its target is unknown. One heparinised draw, averaging around 120 mL, was taken per donor. Sorting of CD4+ naive, central memory, regulatory and stem cell-like memory cells was performed via CD45RO/CCR7/CD25/CD127/CD95/CD27. All sorted populations exceeded 95% purity. Study results and limitations: Researchers reported that naive, central memory and Treg TCRB repertoires appeared more similar in patients than in healthy donors. Type 1 diabetes patients had TCRB CDR3s that were shorter (moderately but significantly so) in all four CD4+ subsets.

The CDR3 runs 14 residues. Trimming stripped 1 base from V and 3 bases from J, with 10 bases between. CDR1 is SGHAT, CDR2 FQNNGV, per germline. TCRB transcripts that were expressed got sequenced, as all of the isolated RNA had been reverse transcribed. The repertoire was sequenced with immunoSEQ multiplex PCR; TCRdb's copy has only in-frame clones and lacks some. The table shows 150,000 or so clones, with around 8.6% occurring only once. The source of this sequence is a woman under 30 with type 1 diabetes. The chain has TRBV11-2 and TRBJ2-7; tentatively, D is TRBD1 (5 bases). What was sequenced was central memory CD4+ T cells from blood. The CDR3 spells CASSLGPQGYEQYF. The CDR3 bases are TGTGCCAGCAGCTTAGGCCCCCAGGGCTACGAGCAGTACTTC.